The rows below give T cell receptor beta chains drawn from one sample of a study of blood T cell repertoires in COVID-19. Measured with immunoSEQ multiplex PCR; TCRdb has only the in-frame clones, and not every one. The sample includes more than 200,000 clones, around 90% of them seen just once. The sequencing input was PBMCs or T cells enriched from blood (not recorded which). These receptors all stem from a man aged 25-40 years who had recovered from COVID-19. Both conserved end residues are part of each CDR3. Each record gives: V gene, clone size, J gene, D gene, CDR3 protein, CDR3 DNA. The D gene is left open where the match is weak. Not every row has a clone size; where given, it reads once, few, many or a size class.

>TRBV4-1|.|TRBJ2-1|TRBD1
CASSQRALGQGAYNEQFF
TGCGCCAGCAGCCAACGGGCCCTAGGACAGGGGGCGTACAATGAGCAGTTCTTC
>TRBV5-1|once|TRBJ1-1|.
CASSSLTGAGAEAFF
TGCGCCAGCAGCTCCTTGACCGGGGCAGGGGCTGAAGCTTTCTTT
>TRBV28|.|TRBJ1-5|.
CASSLISDWGGNQPQHF
TGTGCCAGCAGTTTAATCTCCGATTGGGGAGGCAATCAGCCCCAGCATTTT
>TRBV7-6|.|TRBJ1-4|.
CASSFYSGEKLFF
TGTGCCAGCAGCTTTTACAGTGGCGAAAAACTGTTTTTT
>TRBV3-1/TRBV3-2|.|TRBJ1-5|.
CASSRRGNQPQHF
TGTGCCAGCAGCCGCAGGGGAAATCAGCCCCAGCATTTT
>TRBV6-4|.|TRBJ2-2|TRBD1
CASPNPGQAHTGELFF
TGTGCCAGTCCCAATCCGGGACAGGCACACACCGGGGAGCTGTTTTTT
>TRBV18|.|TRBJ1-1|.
CASSPFVRKKGGETEAFF
TGTGCCAGCTCACCCTTCGTCAGGAAGAAGGGTGGGGAGACTGAAGCTTTCTTT
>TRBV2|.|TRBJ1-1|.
CASSPIMPNTEAFF
TGTGCCAGCAGCCCTATAATGCCGAACACTGAAGCTTTCTTT
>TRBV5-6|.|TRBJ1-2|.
CASSFGGNYGYTF
TGTGCCAGCAGCTTTGGGGGGAACTATGGCTACACCTTC
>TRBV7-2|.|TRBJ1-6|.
CASSSTGPLHF
TGTGCCAGCAGCTCGACAGGACCCCTCCACTTT
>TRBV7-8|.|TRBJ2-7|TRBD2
CASSLASGRAGSYEQYF
TGTGCCAGCAGCTTAGCGAGCGGGAGGGCCGGGTCCTACGAGCAGTACTTC
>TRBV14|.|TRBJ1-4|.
CASSPSRGRYGKLFF
TGTGCCAGCAGCCCCTCCAGGGGTCGGTACGGAAAACTGTTTTTT